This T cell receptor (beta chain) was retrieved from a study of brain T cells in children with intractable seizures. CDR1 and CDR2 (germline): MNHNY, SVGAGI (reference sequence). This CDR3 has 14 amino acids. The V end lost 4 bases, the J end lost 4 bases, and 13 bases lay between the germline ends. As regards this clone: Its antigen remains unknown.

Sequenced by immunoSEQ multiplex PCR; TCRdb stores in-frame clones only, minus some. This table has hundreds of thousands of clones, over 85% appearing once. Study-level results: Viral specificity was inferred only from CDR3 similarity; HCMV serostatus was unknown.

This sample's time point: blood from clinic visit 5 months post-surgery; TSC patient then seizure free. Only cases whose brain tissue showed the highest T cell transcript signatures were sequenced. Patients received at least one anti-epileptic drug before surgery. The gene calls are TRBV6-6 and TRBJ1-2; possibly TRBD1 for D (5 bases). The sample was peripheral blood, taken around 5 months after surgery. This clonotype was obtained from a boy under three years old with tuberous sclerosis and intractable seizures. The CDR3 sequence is CASSFNLDSYGYTF. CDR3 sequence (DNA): TGTGCCAGCAGTTTCAACCTCGACAGCTATGGCTACACCTTC.